The 14 T cell receptor beta chains reported below all come from one sample, sequenced in a study of monozygotic twins with inflammatory bowel disease. One entry per CDR3 protein, without DNA, is what TCRdb gives after re-calling the 5' RACE reads. The listing contains approximately 210,000 distinct CDR3 sequences. Sequenced material: blood. The receptors shown here come from a human donor with ulcerative colitis or Crohn's disease, or a healthy co-twin of an affected twin (not recorded which).

V and J are TRBV5-5 and TRBJ2-2; TCRdb returns TRBD2, unconfirmable since there is no DNA. Germline CDR1 is SGHKS and CDR2 is YYEKEE (reference sequence). The CDR3 contains 17 residues. CDR3 protein: CASSFSPSGSLAGELFF.

The V gene is TRBV11-2, the J gene TRBJ2-5; absent DNA, TCRdb's TRBD1 call cannot be checked. Germline V gives CDR1 SGHAT, CDR2 FQNNGV. The CDR3 has 14 amino acids. CDR3: CASSQIQGGETQYF.

J is TRBJ1-2 and V is TRBV25-1. This CDR3 comprises 11 residues. Germline V gene data show CDR1 as MGHDK and CDR2 as SYGVNS. CDR3 residues: CASRGFYGYTF.

The rearrangement joins TRBV7-9 to TRBJ2-3; the TCRdb D gene call, TRBD1, has no DNA to confirm it. This CDR3 has 16 amino acids. CDR1 is SEHNR and CDR2 is FQNEAQ in the germline V gene (reference sequence). The CDR3 region is CASSFGGQGLADTQYF.

V and J are TRBV9 and TRBJ1-5; TCRdb lists TRBD1, though no DNA is available to test this call. The germline gives CDR1 SGDLS, CDR2 YYNGEE. The CDR3 runs 15 residues. CDR3 loop: CASSPFPSLSGTQHF. Looking up the rest from reference TRBV9 and TRBJ1-5 gives the full variable domain: DSGVTQTPKHLITATGQRVTLRCSPRSGDLSVYWYQQSLDQGLQFLIQYYNGEERAKGNILERFSAQQFPDLHSELNLSSLELGDSALYFCASSPFPSLSGTQHFGDGTRLSIL.

The chain is built from TRBV15 and TRBJ2-3. Germline CDR1 and CDR2: LNHNV and YYDKDF (reference sequence). The CDR3 totals 17 residues. This CDR3 is CAIRQGTSTPYTDTQYF.

The chain's CDR3 is CASSSPGRGWTEAFF. This sequence joins TRBV2 and TRBJ1-1; TCRdb's D gene call, TRBD1, goes unchecked for lack of DNA. The CDR3 runs to 15 residues. CDR1 is SNHLY and CDR2 is FYNNEI in the germline V gene.

The genes are TRBV12-3 or TRBV12-4 and TRBJ1-1. The CDR3 has 13 residues. This chain's CDR3 is CASTLVWATEAFF.

This chain connects TRBV7-2 to TRBJ1-2. CDR1 and CDR2 from the germline V gene are SGHTA and FQGNSA. CDR3 size: 13 residues. CDR3 amino acids: CASSMGGANGYTF.

The V call is TRBV12-3 or TRBV12-4, the J call TRBJ1-2; TCRdb lists TRBD1, though no DNA is available to test this call. CDR3 length: 13 amino acids. This CDR3 reads CASSSRPKRGYTF.

The chain employs TRBV18 and TRBJ1-3. CDR3 size: 15 residues. Germline V CDR1 and CDR2: KGHSH, LQKENI. This CDR3 reads CASSPERNSGNTIYF.

The chain couples TRBV6-6 to TRBJ1-4; TCRdb gives TRBD1 as the D gene, but with no DNA this cannot be confirmed. The CDR3 is made up of 11 amino acids. CDR1 is MNHNY and CDR2 is SVGAGI in the germline V gene (reference sequence). CDR3 residues: CASSPQGTLFF.

The rearrangement links TRBV4-1 to TRBJ2-7; the TCRdb D gene call, TRBD1, has no DNA to confirm it. The CDR3 has 16 amino acids. CDR1 and CDR2 from the germline V gene are MGHRA and YSYEKL. The chain's CDR3 is CASSQDWTGGKNEQYF.

The genes are TRBV7-2 and TRBJ2-1; the TRBD1 assignment by TCRdb is unverifiable without DNA. Germline CDR1 is SGHTA and CDR2 is FQGNSA. This CDR3 has 15 amino acids. CDR3 region: CASSFGTGVVNEQFF.